This entry lists 2 T cell receptor beta chains sequenced from one sample in a study of human T cells and chemical hapten exposure. As for time point: patch test 2, 6 weeks after DPC sensitization. Treatment given: therapeutic diphenylcyclopropenone sensitization with weekly scalp DPC. TCRdb re-derived calls from the RACE reads in MiXCR, one entry per CDR3 protein. Among about 69,000 distinct CDR3 sequences, 10% were seen once, and the ten largest hold around 7%. Material: whole blood, obtained in connection with sensitization to the hapten diphenylcyclopropenone (DPC). These receptors came from a woman aged 45-59 years with alopecia areata. Some clones in this sample may be carry-over from other donors' samples.

The chain uses TRBV11-2 and TRBJ2-2; D might be TRBD1 (6 bases). From germline, CDR1 is SGHAT and CDR2 FQNNGV. Trimming stripped 5 bases from V and 0 bases from J, with 13 bases between. CDR3 length: 16 residues. The CDR3 coding sequence is TGTGCCAGCAGCCGGTGGGGGACATCGAACACCGGGGAGCTGTTTTTT. The encoded protein is CASSRWGTSNTGELFF.

The chain employs TRBV10-3 and TRBJ1-3; unclear D gene. The CDR3 is 13 amino acids. Looked up from germline, CDR1 is ENHRY and CDR2 is SYGVKD. Deletions cut 8 bases from V and 0 bases from J, with 8 bases between. The CDR3 is CAIREDSGNTIYF. CDR3 DNA: TGTGCCATCCGGGAAGACTCTGGAAACACCATATATTTT.